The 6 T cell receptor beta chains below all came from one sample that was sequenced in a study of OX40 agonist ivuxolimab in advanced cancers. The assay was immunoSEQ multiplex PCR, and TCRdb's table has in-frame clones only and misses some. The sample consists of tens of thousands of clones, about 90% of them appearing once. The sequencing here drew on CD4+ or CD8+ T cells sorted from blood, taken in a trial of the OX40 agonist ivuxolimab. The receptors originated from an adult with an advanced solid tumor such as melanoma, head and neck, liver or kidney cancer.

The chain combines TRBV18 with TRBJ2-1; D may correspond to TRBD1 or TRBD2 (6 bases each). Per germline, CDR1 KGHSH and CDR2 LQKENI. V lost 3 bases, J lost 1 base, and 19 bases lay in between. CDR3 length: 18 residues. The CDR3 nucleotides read TGTGCCAGCTCACCTCTAATAGGGGGACTGTTTTCCTACAATGAGCAGTTCTTC. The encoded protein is CASSPLIGGLFSYNEQFF.

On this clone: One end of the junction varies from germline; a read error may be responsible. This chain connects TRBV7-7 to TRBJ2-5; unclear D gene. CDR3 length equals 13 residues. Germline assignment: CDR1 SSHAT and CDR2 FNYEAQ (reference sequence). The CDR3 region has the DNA TGTGCTAGCAGCCCGCACCCCAGGGAGACCCAGTACTTC. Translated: CASSPHPRETQYF. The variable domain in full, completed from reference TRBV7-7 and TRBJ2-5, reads GAGVSQSPRYKVTKRGQDVTLRCDPISSHATLYWYQQALGQGPEFLTYFNYEAQPDKSGLPSDRFSAERPEGSISTLTIQRTEQRDSAMYRCASSPHPRETQYFGPGTRLLVL.

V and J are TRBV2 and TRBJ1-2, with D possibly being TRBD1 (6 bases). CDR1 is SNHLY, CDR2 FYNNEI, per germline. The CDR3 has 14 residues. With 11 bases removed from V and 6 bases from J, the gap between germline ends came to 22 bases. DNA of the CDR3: TGTGCCTTAGGATCCCAGGGGCTCGGCGATGGCTACACCTTC. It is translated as CALGSQGLGDGYTF.

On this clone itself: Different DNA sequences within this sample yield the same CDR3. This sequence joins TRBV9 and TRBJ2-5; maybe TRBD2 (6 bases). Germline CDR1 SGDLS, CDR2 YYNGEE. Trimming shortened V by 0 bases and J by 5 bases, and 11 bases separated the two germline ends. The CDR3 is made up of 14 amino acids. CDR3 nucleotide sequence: TGTGCCAGCAGCGTAGCAGCGGGCGGGGAGACCCAGTACTTC. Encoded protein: CASSVAAGGETQYF.

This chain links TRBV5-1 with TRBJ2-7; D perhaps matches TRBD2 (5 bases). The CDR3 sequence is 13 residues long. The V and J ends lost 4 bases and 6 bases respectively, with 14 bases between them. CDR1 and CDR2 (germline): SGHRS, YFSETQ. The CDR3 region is CASSPRGWLEQYF. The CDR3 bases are TGCGCCAGCAGCCCACGAGGGTGGCTCGAGCAGTACTTC.

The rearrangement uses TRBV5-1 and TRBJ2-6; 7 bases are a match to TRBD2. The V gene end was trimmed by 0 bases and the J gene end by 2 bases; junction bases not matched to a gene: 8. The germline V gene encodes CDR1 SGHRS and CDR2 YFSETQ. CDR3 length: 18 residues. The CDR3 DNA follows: TGCGCCAGCAGCTTGGGACTAGCCCAAGTCGCTGGGGCCAACGTCCTGACTTTC. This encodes CASSLGLAQVAGANVLTF.